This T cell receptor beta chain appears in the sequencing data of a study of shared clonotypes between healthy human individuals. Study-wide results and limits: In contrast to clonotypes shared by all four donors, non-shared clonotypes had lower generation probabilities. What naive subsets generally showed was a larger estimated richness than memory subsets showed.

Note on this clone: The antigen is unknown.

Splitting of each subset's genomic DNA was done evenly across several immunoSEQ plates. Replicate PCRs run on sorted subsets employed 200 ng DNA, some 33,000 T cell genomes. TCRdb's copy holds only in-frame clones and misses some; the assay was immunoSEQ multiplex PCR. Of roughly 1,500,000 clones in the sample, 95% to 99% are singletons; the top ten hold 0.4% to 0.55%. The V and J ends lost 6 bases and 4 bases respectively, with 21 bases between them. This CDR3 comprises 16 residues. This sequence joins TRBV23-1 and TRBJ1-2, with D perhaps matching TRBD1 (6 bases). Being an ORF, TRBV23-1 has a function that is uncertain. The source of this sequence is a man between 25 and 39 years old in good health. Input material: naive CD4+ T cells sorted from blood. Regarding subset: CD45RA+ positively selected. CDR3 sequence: CASREEWGGHGYGYTF. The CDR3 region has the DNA TGCGCCAGCAGGGAGGAATGGGGGGGCCATGGCTATGGCTACACCTTC.